This T cell receptor (beta chain) derives from a study of blood T cells in healthy people across ages. Study-wide results and limits: Long-lived donors had more naive CD4+ cells and higher diversity than aged donors.

About 10 milliliters of peripheral blood were drawn from each donor into EDTA-treated tubes. Trimming removed 5 bases at V and 3 bases at J, with 13 bases between. Germline CDR1 is SEHNR and CDR2 is FQNEAQ (reference sequence). CDR3 length equals 14 residues. It was with a sample-barcoded 5' primer and a J-beta primer mix that a second PCR of roughly 7 to 12 cycles was run. MiXCR, run by TCRdb on the 5' RACE reads, gives a single entry per CDR3 protein. This sample yields some 1,800,000 distinct CDR3 sequences, of which approximately 40% are seen a single time; 23% belongs to the top ten. Worth noting for this clonotype: Antigen specificity is unknown.

The chain recombines TRBV7-9 with TRBJ1-2; D is unresolved. Sequenced material: blood. This TCR derives from a human donor in good health. CDR3 nucleotides: TGTGCCAGCAGCGCTCGTGGGGTTTACTATGGCTACACCTTC. Translated, it gives CASSARGVYYGYTF.